This TCR beta chain was retrieved from a study of glioma-infiltrating T cells. Germline CDR1 and CDR2: MNHNS and SASEGT. The CDR3 runs 15 residues. V trimming: 5 bases; J trimming: 4 bases; junction bases outside the gene matches: 6. Whole-study results and caveats: CDR3 overlap between tissue and blood was very small. Above-expected tissue-blood divergence occurred in all gliomas, most in low-grade ones.

This clonotype was recorded at least ten times. Its antigen is not identified. Using RNA template, CDR3s of TCR alpha and beta were amplified with iRepertoire arm-PCR. Input was roughly 100-450 ng of tissue mRNA or PBMC total RNA. TCRdb fed the multiplex PCR reads into MiXCR, producing one record per CDR3 protein. The sample has about 130,000 distinct CDR3 sequences, about 25% seen once; the top ten hold under 35%. This TCR was recovered from a human donor with low-grade glioma or glioblastoma, undergoing nonglioma brain surgery, or in good health (not recorded which). Source material: glioma tissue, nonneoplastic brain tissue, or PBMCs (not recorded which). The chain couples TRBV6-1 to TRBJ2-1; 9 nucleotides agree with TRBD1. CDR3: CASSTGTGSYNEQFF. Here the CDR3 DNA reads TGTGCCAGCAGTACCGGGACAGGGTCTTACAATGAGCAGTTCTTC.